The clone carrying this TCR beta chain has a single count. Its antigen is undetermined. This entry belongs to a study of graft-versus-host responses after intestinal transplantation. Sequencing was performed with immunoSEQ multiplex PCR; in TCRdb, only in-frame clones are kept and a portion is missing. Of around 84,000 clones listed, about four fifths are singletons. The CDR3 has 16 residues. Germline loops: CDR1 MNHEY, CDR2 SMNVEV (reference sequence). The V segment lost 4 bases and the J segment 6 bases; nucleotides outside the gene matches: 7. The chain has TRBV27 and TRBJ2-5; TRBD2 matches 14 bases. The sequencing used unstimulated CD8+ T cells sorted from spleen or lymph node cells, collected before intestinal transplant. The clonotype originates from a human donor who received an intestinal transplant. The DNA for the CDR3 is TGTGCCAGCAGTTGGACCGGGACTAGCGGGAGTAAGACCCAGTACTTC. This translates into CASSWTGTSGSKTQYF.